These 6 T cell receptor beta chains originate from one sample sequenced in a study of beta chain features in type 1 diabetes. Overall study findings and caveats: TCRB CDR3s were moderately but significantly shorter in Type 1 diabetes patients in all four CD4+ subsets.

The entirety of the isolated RNA underwent reverse transcription, so expressed TCRB transcripts were sequenced. Sequencing was performed with immunoSEQ multiplex PCR; in TCRdb, only in-frame clones are kept and a portion is missing. The repertoire holds about 660,000 clones, with more than 12% as singletons. These TCRs' antigens remain unknown. Sequencing input: naive CD4+ T cells from blood. The receptor source for this set is a man aged 18 to 29 with type 1 diabetes.

This clone was picked up a small number of times. The chain links TRBV7-9 to TRBJ2-5, with D perhaps TRBD2 (6 bases). Germline V gene sequence: CDR1 SEHNR, CDR2 FQNEAQ (reference sequence). This CDR3 comprises 15 residues. Deletions cut 3 bases from V and 4 bases from J, with 15 bases between. CDR3 in amino acids: CASSFPREERETQYF. CDR3 bases: TGTGCCAGCAGCTTTCCCAGGGAGGAGAGAGAGACCCAGTACTTC.

This clone was recorded a few times. One junction end disagrees with the germline gene, perhaps due to a read error. The chain links TRBV7-3 to TRBJ2-5, with D perhaps matching TRBD1 (6 bases). The CDR3 extends over 14 amino acids. Germline CDR1 reads SGHTA; CDR2 reads FQGTGA. CDR3 sequence reads: CASSLTRGTETQYF. The CDR3 DNA is TGTGCCAGCAGCCTAACGAGGGGGACGGAGACCCAGTACTTC.

This clone was detected a few times. The chain has TRBV2 and TRBJ2-7, with a possible D match to TRBD2 (6 bases). CDR3 length equals 12 residues. Germline loops: CDR1 SNHLY, CDR2 FYNNEI. Trimming removed 5 bases from V and 2 bases from J, with 7 bases in between. The CDR3 region is CASSRLAYEQYF. DNA of the CDR3: TGTGCCAGCAGTAGACTAGCCTACGAGCAGTACTTC.

The chain uses TRBV10-3 and TRBJ2-6; D is possibly TRBD1 (5 bases). With 5 bases removed from V and 2 bases from J, the gap between germline ends came to 13 bases. Germline loops: CDR1 ENHRY, CDR2 SYGVKD. The CDR3 extends over 16 amino acids. Written as DNA, the CDR3 is TGTGCCATCAGTCCCTCGCAAGGGGCTGGGGCCAACGTCCTGACTTTC. Translating it yields CAISPSQGAGANVLTF.

The genes are TRBV7-2 and TRBJ2-2, with D possibly matching TRBD1 (6 bases). CDR1 is SGHTA, CDR2 FQGNSA, per germline. This CDR3 has 16 amino acids. Trimming left V 3 bases short and J 0 bases short, with 11 bases between. In DNA form, the CDR3 reads TGTGCCAGCAGCTTGCAGGGGCCGGCGAACACCGGGGAGCTGTTTTTT. Its protein is CASSLQGPANTGELFF.

This clone was picked up a small number of times. V usage is TRBV5-1 and J usage is TRBJ2-7, with D tentatively TRBD1 (5 bases). Between the trimmed V and J ends, which lost 3 bases and 0 bases, there was a span of 7 bases. Germline CDR1 is SGHRS and CDR2 is YFSETQ. This CDR3 spans 13 amino acids. CDR3 region: CASSSDNSYEQYF. CDR3 DNA sequence: TGCGCCAGCAGCTCGGACAACTCCTACGAGCAGTACTTC.